This T cell receptor (beta chain) was recorded in a study of early T cells in non-severe SARS-CoV-2 infection. As for the study in general: From unsorted whole blood, bulk RNA was sequenced, and the chains remained unpaired.

At least ten counts were recorded for this clonotype. TCRdb re-called the 5' RACE reads with MiXCR, one entry per CDR3 protein. The data contain about 42,000 distinct CDR3 sequences, less than 6.5% of them seen just once; the ten biggest clones take up around 7.7%. The receptor comes from an adult who was a healthcare worker with PCR-confirmed SARS-CoV-2 infection or an uninfected control (not recorded which). This specimen was whole blood, taken at baseline.

CDR3 in amino acids: CSASSPAGDSLHF. The CDR3 DNA follows: TGCAGTGCTAGTTCTCCCGCCGGAGATTCCCTCCACTTT. This sequence joins TRBV20-1 and TRBJ1-6; D remains unclear. CDR1 and CDR2 (germline): DFQATT, SNEGSKA (reference sequence). V was pared by 3 bases and J by 14 bases, with 17 bases between. The CDR3 has 13 amino acids.